This T cell receptor (beta chain) was sequenced for a study of beta chain features in type 1 diabetes. Whole-study results and caveats: cDNA sequencing could over-represent cells with high TCR expression.

This clone was seen a few times. The antigen remains undetermined. The investigators reverse transcribed all of the isolated RNA, so they sequenced expressed TCRB transcripts. The assay was immunoSEQ multiplex PCR, and TCRdb's table has in-frame clones only and misses some. The sample records 140,000 to 150,000 clones, about 10% being singletons. The CDR3 length is 14 residues. The germline CDR1 and CDR2 sequences are SGHTA and FQGNSA. V was pared by 0 bases and J by 11 bases, with 14 bases between. Sequencing was performed on naive CD4+ T cells from blood. The V gene is TRBV7-2, the J gene TRBJ1-3; D gene ambiguous. The sequence derives from a man younger than 35 in good health. The CDR3 sequence is CASSLATLKTPIYF. CDR3 bases: TGTGCCAGCAGCTTAGCAACCCTAAAAACCCCCATATATTTT.